What follows are 8 T cell receptor beta chains derived from one specimen sequenced in a study of breast tumors, draining lymph nodes, adjacent tissues. Each CDR3 protein is one row after TCRdb ran MiXCR on the multiplex PCR reads. The sample includes some 15,000 distinct CDR3 sequences, roughly 52% of them seen just once. The material sequenced was tumor-adjacent breast tissue. The receptors here all came from a female donor with breast cancer. Some clones in this sample may be carry-over from other donors' samples.

The chain recombines TRBV7-9 with TRBJ2-7; 12 positions match TRBD2. J was trimmed by 2 bases and V by 5 bases; bases with no gene match: 10. The CDR3 runs 17 residues. CDR1 is SEHNR, CDR2 FQNEAQ, per germline (reference sequence). CDR3 DNA: TGTGCCAGCAGCCCACTACTAGCGGGAGGTTCAACCTACGAGCAGTACTTC. Encoded protein: CASSPLLAGGSTYEQYF. The variable domain in full, completed from reference TRBV7-9 and TRBJ2-7, reads DTGVSQNPRHKITKRGQNVTFRCDPISEHNRLYWYRQTLGQGPEFLTYFQNEAQLEKSRLLSDRFSAERPKGSFSTLEIQRTEQGDSAMYLCASSPLLAGGSTYEQYFGPGTRLTVT.

This rearrangement joins TRBV20-1 to TRBJ2-3; 14 bases match TRBD2. J was trimmed by 3 bases and V by 4 bases; bases with no gene match: 12. The CDR3 has 18 amino acids. Per the germline V gene, CDR1 is DFQATT and CDR2 is SNEGSKA (reference sequence). This chain's CDR3 is CSAIKGTSGSSRTDTQYF. CDR3 in DNA: TGCAGTGCTATAAAGGGGACTAGCGGGAGTAGTAGAACAGATACGCAGTATTTT.

By share of the sample, this clonotype is large. The chain joins TRBV5-8 to TRBJ2-5; 7 bases map to TRBD1. J lost 2 bases, V lost 4 bases, and 5 bases had no gene match. The CDR3 runs 14 residues. Germline assignment: CDR1 SGHTS and CDR2 YDEGEE. The CDR3 DNA is TGTGCCAGCAGCGACCCGGGACAGCAAGAGACCCAGTACTTC. This gives the protein CASSDPGQQETQYF.

This clonotype occurred many times. The rearrangement joins TRBV29-1 to TRBJ1-2; the D gene is possibly TRBD1 (5 bases). The germline gives CDR1 SQVTM, CDR2 ANQGSEA. The length of the CDR3 is 14 residues. The V end was cut by 4 bases, the J end by 1 base, with 13 bases between. The CDR3 DNA reads as TGCAGCGTTGGGTCCACAGGTGATAACTATGGCTACACCTTC. This gives the protein CSVGSTGDNYGYTF.

This clonotype was counted once. The chain has TRBV20-1 and TRBJ2-1; 10 positions agree with TRBD2. Germline CDR1 DFQATT, CDR2 SNEGSKA (reference sequence). V was clipped by 3 bases and J by 7 bases; unmatched bases: 6. The CDR3 consists of 14 residues. CDR3 coding DNA: TGCAGTGCTAGTCTAGCGGGAGCAATTAATGAGCAGTTCTTC. It codes for CSASLAGAINEQFF.

This clonotype was detected a few times. The chain carries TRBV10-3 and TRBJ1-5; D unclear. Trimming stripped 3 bases from V and 0 bases from J, with 3 bases between. CDR3 size: 13 residues. Per germline, CDR1 ENHRY and CDR2 SYGVKD. CDR3 sequence reads: CAISEHSNQPQHF. DNA of the CDR3: TGTGCCATCAGTGAACATAGCAATCAGCCCCAGCATTTT.

The sample holds many counts of this clonotype. This chain links TRBV19 with TRBJ2-5, with unresolved D. V dropped 1 base and J dropped 5 bases, with 11 bases sitting between them. Germline V lookup: CDR1 LNHDA, CDR2 SQIVND (reference sequence). The CDR3 is 14 residues long. This chain's CDR3 is CASSIGGSLETQYF. CDR3 nucleotide sequence: TGTGCCAGTAGTATAGGTGGCTCTTTGGAGACCCAGTACTTC.

This clonotype came up a few times. V usage is TRBV28 and J usage is TRBJ1-1; 8 bases are a match to TRBD1. The CDR3 contains 15 residues. The V and J ends lost 5 bases and 5 bases, in that order; junction bases with no gene match: 10. Germline-derived CDR1 and CDR2 are MDHEN and SYDVKM. In DNA form, the CDR3 reads TGTGCCAGCAGTCAACTGACAGGGGAGAGTACTGAAGCTTTCTTT. It codes for CASSQLTGESTEAFF. The full variable domain, with the rest looked up from reference TRBV28 and TRBJ1-1, is DVKVTQSSRYLVKRTGEKVFLECVQDMDHENMFWYRQDPGLGLRLIYFSYDVKMKEKGDIPEGYSVSREKKERFSLILESASTNQTSMYLCASSQLTGESTEAFFGQGTRLTVV.